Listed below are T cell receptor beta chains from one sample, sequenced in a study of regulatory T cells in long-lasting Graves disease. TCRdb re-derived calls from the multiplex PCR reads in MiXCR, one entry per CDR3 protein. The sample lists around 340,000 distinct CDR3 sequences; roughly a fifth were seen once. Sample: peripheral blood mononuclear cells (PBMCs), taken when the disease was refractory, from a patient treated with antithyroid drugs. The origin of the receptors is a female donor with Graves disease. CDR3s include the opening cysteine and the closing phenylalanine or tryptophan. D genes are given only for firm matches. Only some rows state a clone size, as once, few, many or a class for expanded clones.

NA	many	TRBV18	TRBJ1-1	CASSEQGWTEAFF	TGTGCCAGCTCAGAACAGGGATGGACTGAAGCTTTCTTT
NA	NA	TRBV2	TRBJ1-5	CASSVQSNQPQHF	TGTGCCAGCAGTGTTCAGAGCAATCAGCCCCAGCATTTT
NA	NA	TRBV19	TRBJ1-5	CASSIFGGYSNQPQHF	TGTGCCAGTAGTATATTCGGAGGATATAGCAATCAGCCCCAGCATTTT
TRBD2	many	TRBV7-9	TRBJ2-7	CASSKYGTSGTQRSEQYF	TGTGCCAGCAGCAAATACGGGACTAGCGGGACCCAAAGGTCCGAGCAGTACTTC
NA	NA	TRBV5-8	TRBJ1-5	CASSLGQARNQPQHF	TGTGCCAGCAGCTTGGGACAGGCGCGCAATCAGCCCCAGCATTTT
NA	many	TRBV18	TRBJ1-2	CASSPSAGDGYTF	TGTGCCAGCTCACCATCGGCGGGCGATGGCTACACCTTC
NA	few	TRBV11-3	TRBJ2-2	CASSFPYKGDTGELFF	TGTGCCAGCAGCTTCCCATATAAGGGGGACACCGGGGAGCTGTTTTTT
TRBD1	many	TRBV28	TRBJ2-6	CASSSRQGIYSGANVLTF	TGTGCCAGCAGTTCGAGACAGGGGATCTACTCTGGGGCCAACGTCCTGACTTTC
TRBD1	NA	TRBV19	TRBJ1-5	CASGQGGSQLDF	TGTGCCAGCGGACAGGGTGGGTCCCAGCTAGATTTT
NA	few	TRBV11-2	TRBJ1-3	CASSLGVPGNTIYF	TGTGCCAGCAGCTTAGGAGTCCCTGGAAACACCATATATTTT
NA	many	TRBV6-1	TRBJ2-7	CASAGWPNSYEQYF	TGTGCCAGCGCCGGCTGGCCCAACTCCTACGAGCAGTACTTC
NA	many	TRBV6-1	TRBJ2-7	CASSPHGYYYEQYF	TGTGCCAGCAGTCCACACGGGTACTACTACGAGCAGTACTTC
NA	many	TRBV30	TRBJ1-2	CAWSNNHYGYTF	TGTGCCTGGAGTAACAACCACTATGGCTACACCTTC